The table lists the clone carrying this T cell receptor (beta chain) with a few counts. Antigen: not known. Cultured CD4+ T cell DNA underwent sequencing with the Oncomine TCR Beta short-read assay. One entry per CDR3 protein, called by TCRdb with MiXCR from the PCR reads. The sample shows 20,000 to 25,000 distinct CDR3 sequences, roughly 40% of them seen only once. CDR1 is SQVTM and CDR2 is ANQGSEA in the germline V gene. With 1 base clipped from V and 4 bases from J, the junction kept 5 bases outside the gene matches. The CDR3 runs 14 residues. This entry belongs to a study of vaccination and CD4 T cells after COVID-19. Overall study: Cultures that served as controls received a CEFX pool, an HIV-1 Nef pool, or no peptide.

Sample treatment: approximately 9-day PBMC culture with coronavirus spike peptide pools or control peptides (ViraFEST assay). ViraFEST enlarged antigen-specific T cell populations with peptide pools and afterwards sequenced TCRs. Following a culture period (around nine days), negative selection was used to isolate CD4+ T cells. The origin of this receptor is a human donor who received a COVID-19 vaccine. The chain employs TRBV29-1 and TRBJ1-2; 8 positions match TRBD1. Specimen: CD4+ T cells from blood, cultured in vitro, collected before SARS-CoV-2 vaccination. For the CDR3, the DNA is TGCAGCGTTGAAGCCCGGGACAGGCCCTATGGCTACACCTTC. Its protein is CSVEARDRPYGYTF. Using reference TRBV29-1 and TRBJ1-2 for the parts outside the CDR3, the full variable domain is SAVISQKPSRDICQRGTSLTIQCQVDSQVTMMFWYRQQPGQSLTLIATANQGSEATYESGFVIDKFPISRPNLTFSTLTVSNMSPEDSSIYLCSVEARDRPYGYTFGSGTRLTVV.